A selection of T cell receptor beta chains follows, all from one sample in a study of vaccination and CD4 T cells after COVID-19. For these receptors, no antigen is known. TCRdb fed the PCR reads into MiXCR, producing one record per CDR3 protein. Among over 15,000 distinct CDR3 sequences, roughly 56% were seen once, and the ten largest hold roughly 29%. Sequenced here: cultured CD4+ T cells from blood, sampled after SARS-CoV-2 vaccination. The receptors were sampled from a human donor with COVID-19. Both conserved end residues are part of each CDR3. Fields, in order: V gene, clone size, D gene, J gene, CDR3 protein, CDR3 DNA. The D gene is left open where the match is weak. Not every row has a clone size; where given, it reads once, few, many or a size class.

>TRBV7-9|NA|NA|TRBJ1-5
CASSDKMEQPQHF
TGTGCCAGCAGTGACAAAATGGAGCAGCCCCAGCATTTT
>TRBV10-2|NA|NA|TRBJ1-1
CASSELAREVAFF
TGCGCCAGCAGTGAGTTGGCCAGGGAGGTTGCTTTCTTT
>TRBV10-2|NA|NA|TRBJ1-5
CASSDTGYYQPQHF
TGCGCCAGCAGTGACACAGGATATTATCAGCCCCAGCATTTT
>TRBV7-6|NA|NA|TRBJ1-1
CASSLVSGDSEAFF
TGTGCCAGCAGCTTAGTATCCGGGGACTCTGAAGCTTTCTTT
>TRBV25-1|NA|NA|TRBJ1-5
CASSGAGDYQPQHF
TGTGCCAGCAGTGGTGCAGGGGATTATCAGCCCCAGCATTTT
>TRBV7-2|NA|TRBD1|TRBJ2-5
CASSRTGPATQYF
TGTGCCAGCAGTAGGACAGGGCCGGCGACCCAGTACTTC
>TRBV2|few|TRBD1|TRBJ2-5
CASSEQGQGARGAETQYF
TGTGCCAGCAGTGAACAGGGACAGGGGGCGCGCGGCGCAGAGACCCAGTACTTC
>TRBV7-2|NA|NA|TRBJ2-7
CASRGSTATYEQYF
TGTGCCAGCAGGGGATCGACAGCAACCTACGAGCAGTACTTC
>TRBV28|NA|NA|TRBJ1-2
CASSLRRGYGYTF
TGTGCCAGCAGTTTGCGGAGAGGCTATGGCTACACCTTC
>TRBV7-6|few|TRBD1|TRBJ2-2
CASSSDDRENTGELFF
TGTGCCAGCAGCTCCGACGACAGGGAGAACACCGGGGAGCTGTTTTTT
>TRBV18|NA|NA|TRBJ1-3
CASSPDPSSGNTIYF
TGTGCCAGCTCACCCGACCCCTCCTCTGGAAACACCATATATTTT
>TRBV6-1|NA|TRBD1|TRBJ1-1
CASSDRGRAEAFF
TGTGCCAGCAGCGACAGGGGGCGAGCTGAAGCTTTCTTT
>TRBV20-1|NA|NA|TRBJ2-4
CSARDDRGASKNIQYF
TGCAGTGCTAGAGATGATCGGGGGGCCTCCAAAAACATTCAGTACTTC
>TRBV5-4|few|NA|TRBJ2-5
CASSGGRPETQYF
TGTGCCAGCAGCGGAGGACGCCCGGAGACCCAGTACTTC
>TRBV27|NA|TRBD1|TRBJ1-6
CASSRGQGNSPLHF
TGTGCCAGCAGCCGGGGACAGGGTAATTCACCCCTCCACTTT
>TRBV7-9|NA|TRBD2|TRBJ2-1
CASSIDSPGLEQFF
TGTGCCAGCAGTATCGACTCCCCGGGACTAGAGCAGTTCTTC
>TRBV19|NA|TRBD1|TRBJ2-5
CASSIDGTGGETQYF
TGTGCCAGTAGTATAGATGGGACAGGGGGAGAGACCCAGTACTTC
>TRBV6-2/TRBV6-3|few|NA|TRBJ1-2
CASSYSMGTLHYGYTF
TGTGCCAGCAGTTACTCAATGGGCACCCTCCACTATGGCTACACCTTC
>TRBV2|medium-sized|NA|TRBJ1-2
CAGTEGGLRGYTF
TGTGCCGGGACGGAAGGGGGGTTACGTGGCTACACCTTC
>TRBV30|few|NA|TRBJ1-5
CAWSQELGNQPQHF
TGTGCCTGGAGCCAGGAGCTTGGGAATCAGCCCCAGCATTTT
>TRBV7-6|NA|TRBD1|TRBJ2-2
CASRRQGNIPGELFF
TGTGCCAGCAGACGACAGGGTAATATTCCCGGGGAGCTGTTTTTT
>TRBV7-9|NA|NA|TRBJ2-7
CASSSDRRSSYEQYF
TGTGCCAGCAGCTCCGACAGGCGGAGCTCCTACGAGCAGTACTTC
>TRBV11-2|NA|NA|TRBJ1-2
CASSTGNYGYTF
TGTGCCAGCAGCACAGGGAACTATGGCTACACCTTC
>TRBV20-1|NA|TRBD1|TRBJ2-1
CSAREGGPGQVLYEQFF
TGCAGTGCTAGAGAAGGAGGGCCGGGACAGGTTTTGTATGAGCAGTTCTTC
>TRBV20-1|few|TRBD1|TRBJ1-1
CSAGGTGAMNTEAFF
TGCAGTGCTGGAGGGACAGGGGCGATGAACACTGAAGCTTTCTTT
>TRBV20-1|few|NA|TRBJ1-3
CSARAGGSGNTIYF
TGCAGTGCTAGAGCGGGGGGCTCTGGAAACACCATATATTTT
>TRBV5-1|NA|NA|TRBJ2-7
CASSLGGVASYEQYF
TGCGCCAGCAGCTTGGGAGGGGTCGCCTCCTACGAGCAGTACTTC